The rows below give T cell receptor beta chains drawn from one sample of a study of monozygotic twins with inflammatory bowel disease. One entry per CDR3 protein, without DNA, is what TCRdb gives after re-calling the 5' RACE reads. The listing contains about 150,000 distinct CDR3 sequences. The specimen was blood. Receptor source: a human donor with ulcerative colitis or Crohn's disease, or a healthy co-twin of an affected twin (not recorded which). CDR3s include the opening cysteine and the closing phenylalanine or tryptophan.

V	J	CDR3
TRBV5-1	TRBJ1-5	CASSLSGSGNQPQHF
TRBV9	TRBJ1-6	CASSAGQGARSPLHF
TRBV6-6	TRBJ2-7	CASRTGVSYEQYF
TRBV29-1	TRBJ2-3	CSLGHRASDTQYF
TRBV7-3	TRBJ1-3	CASSFGPMGIGNTIYF
TRBV20-1	TRBJ2-1	CSARLAQGGPYNEQFF
TRBV27	TRBJ2-4	CASSPTGGRRNIQYF
TRBV28	TRBJ1-1	CASRSSSGTSYTEAFF
TRBV5-1	TRBJ1-4	CASSLDGTTNEKLFF
TRBV5-4	TRBJ2-7	CASSGTPDYEQYF
TRBV5-4	TRBJ2-2	CASSPPTTSRNTGELFF
TRBV28	TRBJ1-3	CASSFSQTGNTIYF
TRBV25-1	TRBJ1-6	CASSASGFNSPLHF
TRBV7-2	TRBJ1-6	CASSQQGSSYNSPLHF
TRBV9	TRBJ2-7	CASSVDRVIHEQYF
TRBV29-1	TRBJ2-1	CSVIRGNEQFF
TRBV30	TRBJ2-7	CACSSAGIHEQYF
TRBV5-5	TRBJ1-3	CASSLLSLISGNTIYF
TRBV7-3	TRBJ2-3	CASSLTGTSGPFTDTQYF
TRBV7-9	TRBJ1-5	CASSTYDSFNQPQHF
TRBV7-2	TRBJ1-5	CASTLDSNQPQHF
TRBV11-2	TRBJ2-3	CASSLDLGRADTQYF
TRBV18	TRBJ2-4	CASSPPGLSFPNIQYF
TRBV6-4	TRBJ2-1	CASSAQGGRLDEQFF
TRBV5-1	TRBJ1-4	CASSFHGVTNEKLFF
TRBV11-2	TRBJ2-3	CASSLGQGPSTDTQYF
TRBV10-3	TRBJ2-7	CATALGLSYEQYF